This T cell receptor beta chain was identified in a study of T cells and Merkel cell carcinoma outcomes. Study-level points and caveats: Reportedly, T-cell repertoire with density predicts Merkel cell carcinoma outcomes.

Measured with immunoSEQ multiplex PCR; TCRdb has only the in-frame clones, and not every one. The sample lists just over 15,000 clones, around 87% occurring once. About this clone: The antigen is unknown.

This CDR3 is built from 15 residues. The receptor's source is a human donor with Merkel cell carcinoma. The chain is built from TRBV21-1 and TRBJ1-2; the D call in the table, TRBD1, was not verified against the DNA. TRBV21-1 is a pseudogene. The material sequenced was tumor tissue from Merkel cell carcinoma. CDR3 protein: CASSNWQGAAYGYTF. The CDR3 DNA sequence: TGTGCCAGCAGCAATTGGCAGGGGGCGGCCTATGGCTACACCTTC.